The rows below give T cell receptor beta chains drawn from one sample of a study of graft-versus-host responses after intestinal transplantation. These TCRs' antigens remain unknown. Sequenced by immunoSEQ multiplex PCR; TCRdb stores in-frame clones only, minus some. The sample records about 130,000 clones, approximately 91% being singletons. The source was unstimulated CD4+ T cells sorted from spleen or lymph node cells, collected before intestinal transplant. All receptors derive from a human donor who received an intestinal transplant. Each CDR3 is given with its conserved first and last residue. Fields, in order: CDR3 length, clone size, D gene, J gene, V gene, CDR3 DNA, CDR3 protein. D genes are given only for firm matches. Size values are once, few and many counts, or a class for expanded clones, and some rows have none.

len: 13; abundance: -; d_gene: TRBD1; j_gene: TRBJ2-4; v_gene: TRBV30; CDR3nt: TGTGCCTGGAGTAGGGGGCAGGGAAACATTCAGTACTTC; CDR3aa: CAWSRGQGNIQYF
len: 14; abundance: -; d_gene: -; j_gene: TRBJ1-2; v_gene: TRBV6-5; CDR3nt: TGTGCCAGCAGGGGAGCCAGGAGGGCGCAAGGCTACACCTTC; CDR3aa: CASRGARRAQGYTF
len: 17; abundance: -; d_gene: -; j_gene: TRBJ2-2; v_gene: TRBV4-3; CDR3nt: TGCGCCAGCAGCCAGAACAGCCTCACCTTTAACATCGGGGAGCTGTTTTTT; CDR3aa: CASSQNSLTFNIGELFF
len: 12; abundance: -; d_gene: -; j_gene: TRBJ2-2; v_gene: TRBV10-3; CDR3nt: TGTGCCACAGGGAGCAGGATCGGGGAGCTGTTTTTT; CDR3aa: CATGSRIGELFF
len: 16; abundance: -; d_gene: -; j_gene: TRBJ2-3; v_gene: TRBV28; CDR3nt: TGTGCCAGCAGCCGGTGGGCTAGCCTTCCTCCAGATACGCAGTATTTT; CDR3aa: CASSRWASLPPDTQYF
len: 14; abundance: few; d_gene: TRBD1; j_gene: TRBJ2-7; v_gene: TRBV30; CDR3nt: TGTGCCTGGAGTACCGGGACAGGGGCGGACGAGCAGTACTTC; CDR3aa: CAWSTGTGADEQYF
len: 16; abundance: -; d_gene: TRBD2; j_gene: TRBJ2-5; v_gene: TRBV5-4; CDR3nt: TGTGCCAGCAGCTTGTTGGTAGGGCTAGCGGGAGAGACCCAGTACTTC; CDR3aa: CASSLLVGLAGETQYF
len: 17; abundance: -; d_gene: TRBD1; j_gene: TRBJ1-1; v_gene: TRBV4-3; CDR3nt: TGCGCCAGCAGCGGCAGGGGGACCGTCTCCTTCAACACTGAAGCTTTCTTT; CDR3aa: CASSGRGTVSFNTEAFF
len: 14; abundance: -; d_gene: TRBD1; j_gene: TRBJ1-2; v_gene: TRBV28; CDR3nt: TGTGCCAGCAACCCCCCGGGACAGCATTATGGCTACACCTTC; CDR3aa: CASNPPGQHYGYTF
len: 14; abundance: -; d_gene: -; j_gene: TRBJ1-1; v_gene: TRBV18; CDR3nt: TGTGCCAGCTCACCAGGCGCGGGGGACACTGAAGCTTTCTTT; CDR3aa: CASSPGAGDTEAFF